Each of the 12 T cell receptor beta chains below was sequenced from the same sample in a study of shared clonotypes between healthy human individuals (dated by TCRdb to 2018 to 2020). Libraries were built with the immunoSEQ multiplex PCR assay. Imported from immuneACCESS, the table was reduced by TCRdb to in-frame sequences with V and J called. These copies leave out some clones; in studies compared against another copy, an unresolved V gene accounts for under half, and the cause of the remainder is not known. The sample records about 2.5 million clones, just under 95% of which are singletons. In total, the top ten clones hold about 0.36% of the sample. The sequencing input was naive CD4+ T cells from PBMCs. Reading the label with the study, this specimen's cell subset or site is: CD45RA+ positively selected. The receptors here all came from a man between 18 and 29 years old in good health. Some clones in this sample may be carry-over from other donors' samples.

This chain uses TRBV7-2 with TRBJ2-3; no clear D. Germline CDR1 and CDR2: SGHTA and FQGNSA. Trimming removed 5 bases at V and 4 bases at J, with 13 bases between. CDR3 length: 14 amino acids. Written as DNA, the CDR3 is TGTGCCAGCAGCCCCTCACGGGTATCAGATACGCAGTATTTT. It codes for CASSPSRVSDTQYF.

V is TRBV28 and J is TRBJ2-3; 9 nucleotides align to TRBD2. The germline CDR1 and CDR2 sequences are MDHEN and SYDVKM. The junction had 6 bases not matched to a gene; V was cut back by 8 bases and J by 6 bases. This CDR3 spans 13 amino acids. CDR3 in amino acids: CASGTSNMDTQYF. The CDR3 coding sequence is TGTGCCAGCGGGACTAGCAATATGGATACGCAGTATTTT. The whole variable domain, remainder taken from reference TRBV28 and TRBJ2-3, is DVKVTQSSRYLVKRTGEKVFLECVQDMDHENMFWYRQDPGLGLRLIYFSYDVKMKEKGDIPEGYSVSREKKERFSLILESASTNQTSMYLCASGTSNMDTQYFGPGTRLTVL.

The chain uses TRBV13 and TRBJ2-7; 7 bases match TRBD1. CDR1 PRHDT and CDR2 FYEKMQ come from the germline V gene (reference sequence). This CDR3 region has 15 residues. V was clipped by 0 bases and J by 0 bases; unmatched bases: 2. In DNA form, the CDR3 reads TGTGCCAGCAGCTTAGGGGGGACAGTCTCCTACGAGCAGTACTTC. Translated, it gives CASSLGGTVSYEQYF.

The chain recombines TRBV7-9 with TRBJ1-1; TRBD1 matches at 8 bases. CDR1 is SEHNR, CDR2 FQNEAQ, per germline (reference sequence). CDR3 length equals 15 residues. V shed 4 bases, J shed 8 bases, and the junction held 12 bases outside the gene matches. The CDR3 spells CASSSGQARSAEAFF. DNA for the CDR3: TGTGCCAGCAGCTCGGGACAGGCCCGCTCGGCGGAAGCTTTCTTT.

CDR3 DNA: TGTGCCAGCAGTGAATTCCTAGCAAGGGACGAGCAGTACTTC. This codes for CASSEFLARDEQYF. The chain uses TRBV25-1 and TRBJ2-7, with D perhaps TRBD2 (5 bases). This CDR3 region has 14 residues. Germline V CDR1 and CDR2: MGHDK, SYGVNS. V was shortened by 1 base and J by 5 bases, with 12 bases between the two germline ends.

The CDR3 DNA is TGTGCCAGCAGCTTAGAAAGCCAGAGGAATGAGCAGTTCTTC. Protein sequence: CASSLESQRNEQFF. The V and J genes are TRBV11-3 and TRBJ2-1; D call uncertain. Germline lookup yields CDR1 SGHNT and CDR2 YENEEA. Trimming took 0 bases from V and 7 from J, leaving 10 bases between them. This CDR3 has 14 amino acids.

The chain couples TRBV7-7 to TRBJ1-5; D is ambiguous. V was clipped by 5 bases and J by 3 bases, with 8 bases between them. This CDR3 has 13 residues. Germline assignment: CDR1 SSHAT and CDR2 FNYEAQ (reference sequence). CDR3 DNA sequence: TGTGCCAGCAGCCGGGATCTCAATCAGCCCCAGCATTTT. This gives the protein CASSRDLNQPQHF.

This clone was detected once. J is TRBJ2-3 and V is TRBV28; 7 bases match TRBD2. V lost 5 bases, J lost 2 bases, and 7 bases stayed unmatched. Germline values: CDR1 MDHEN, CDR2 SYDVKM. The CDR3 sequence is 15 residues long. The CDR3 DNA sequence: TGTGCCAGCAGTCTCCGGGACTACCTCACAGATACGCAGTATTTT. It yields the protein CASSLRDYLTDTQYF.

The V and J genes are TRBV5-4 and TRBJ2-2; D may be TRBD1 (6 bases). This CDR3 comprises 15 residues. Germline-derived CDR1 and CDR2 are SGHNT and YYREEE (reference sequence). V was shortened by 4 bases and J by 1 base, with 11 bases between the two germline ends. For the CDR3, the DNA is TGTGCCAGCAGCCCCGACAGGTTGAACACCGGGGAGCTGTTTTTT. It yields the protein CASSPDRLNTGELFF.

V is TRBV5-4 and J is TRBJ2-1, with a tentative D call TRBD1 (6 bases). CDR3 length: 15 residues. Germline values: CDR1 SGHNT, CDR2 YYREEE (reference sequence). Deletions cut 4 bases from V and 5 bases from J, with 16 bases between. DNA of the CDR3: TGTGCCAGCAGCCTGGACAGCCCGGTTCACAATGAGCAGTTCTTC. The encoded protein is CASSLDSPVHNEQFF.

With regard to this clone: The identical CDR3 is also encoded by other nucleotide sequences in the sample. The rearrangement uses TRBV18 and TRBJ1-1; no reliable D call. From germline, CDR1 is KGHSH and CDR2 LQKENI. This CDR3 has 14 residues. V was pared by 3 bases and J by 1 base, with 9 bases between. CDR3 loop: CASSPLRENTEAFF. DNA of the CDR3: TGTGCCAGCTCACCTCTAAGGGAGAACACTGAAGCTTTCTTT.

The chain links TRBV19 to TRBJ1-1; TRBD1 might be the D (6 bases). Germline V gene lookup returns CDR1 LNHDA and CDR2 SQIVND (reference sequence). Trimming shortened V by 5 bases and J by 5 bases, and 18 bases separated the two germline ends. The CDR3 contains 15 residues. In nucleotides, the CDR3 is TGTGCCAGTAGTCCGGGGGCCGAGAGGAGGACTGAAGCTTTCTTT. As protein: CASSPGAERRTEAFF.